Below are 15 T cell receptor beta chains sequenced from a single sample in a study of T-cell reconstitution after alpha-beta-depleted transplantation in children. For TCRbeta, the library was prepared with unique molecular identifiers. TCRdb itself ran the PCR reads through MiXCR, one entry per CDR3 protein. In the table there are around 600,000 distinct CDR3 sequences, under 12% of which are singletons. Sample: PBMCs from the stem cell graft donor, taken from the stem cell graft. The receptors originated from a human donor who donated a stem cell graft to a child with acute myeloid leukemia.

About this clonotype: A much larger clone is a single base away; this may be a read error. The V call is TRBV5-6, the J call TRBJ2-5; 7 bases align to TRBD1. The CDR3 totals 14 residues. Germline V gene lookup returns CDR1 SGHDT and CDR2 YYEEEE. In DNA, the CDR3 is TGTGCCGGCAGAGGTCAGGGGGAGACGGAGACCCAGTACTTC. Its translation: CAGRGQGETETQYF.

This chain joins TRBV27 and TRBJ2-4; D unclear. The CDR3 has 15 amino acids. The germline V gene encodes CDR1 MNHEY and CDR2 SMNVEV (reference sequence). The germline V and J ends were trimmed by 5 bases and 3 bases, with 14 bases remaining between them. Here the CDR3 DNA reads TGTGCCAGCAGTCTCGACCCTTTGAGCAAAAACATTCAGTACTTC. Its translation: CASSLDPLSKNIQYF.

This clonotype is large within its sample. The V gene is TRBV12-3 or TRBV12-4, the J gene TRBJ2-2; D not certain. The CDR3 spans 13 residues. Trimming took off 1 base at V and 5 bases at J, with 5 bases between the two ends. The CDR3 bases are TGTGCCAGCAGTTTAGAGACAACCGGGGAGCTGTTTTTT. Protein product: CASSLETTGELFF.

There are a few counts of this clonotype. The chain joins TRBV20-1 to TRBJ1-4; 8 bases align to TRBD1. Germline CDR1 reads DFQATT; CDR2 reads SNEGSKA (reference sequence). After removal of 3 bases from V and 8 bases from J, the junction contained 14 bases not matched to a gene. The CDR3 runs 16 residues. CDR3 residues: CSASPGQGTQGEKLFF. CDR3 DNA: TGCAGTGCTAGCCCTGGACAGGGAACTCAGGGGGAAAAACTGTTTTTT.

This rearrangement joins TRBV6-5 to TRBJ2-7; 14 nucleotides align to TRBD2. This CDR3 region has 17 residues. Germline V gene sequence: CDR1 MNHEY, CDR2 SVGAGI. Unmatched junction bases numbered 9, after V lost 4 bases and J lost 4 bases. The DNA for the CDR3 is TGTGCCAGCAGTTCCCCGACTAGCGGGAGGGCCGGGTACGAGCAGTACTTC. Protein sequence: CASSSPTSGRAGYEQYF.

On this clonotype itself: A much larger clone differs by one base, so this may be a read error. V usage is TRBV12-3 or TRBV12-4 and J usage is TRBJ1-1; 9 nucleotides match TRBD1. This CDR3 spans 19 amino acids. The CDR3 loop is CAISVTQGAIRVGETEAFF. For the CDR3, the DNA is TGTGCCATCAGTGTCACACAGGGGGCGATCCGCGTTGGGGAAACTGAAGCTTTCTTT.

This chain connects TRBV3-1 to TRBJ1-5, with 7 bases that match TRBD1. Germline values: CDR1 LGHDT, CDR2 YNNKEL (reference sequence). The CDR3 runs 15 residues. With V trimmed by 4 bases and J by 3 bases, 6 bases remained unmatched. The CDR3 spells CASSPGTANNQPQHF. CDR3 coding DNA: TGTGCCAGCAGCCCCGGGACAGCGAACAATCAGCCCCAGCATTTT.

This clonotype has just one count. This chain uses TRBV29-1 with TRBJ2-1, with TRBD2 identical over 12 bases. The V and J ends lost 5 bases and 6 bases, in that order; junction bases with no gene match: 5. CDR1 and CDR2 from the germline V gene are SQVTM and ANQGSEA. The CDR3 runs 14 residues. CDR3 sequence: CSVKASGRANEQFF. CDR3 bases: TGCAGCGTTAAGGCTAGCGGGAGGGCCAATGAGCAGTTCTTC.

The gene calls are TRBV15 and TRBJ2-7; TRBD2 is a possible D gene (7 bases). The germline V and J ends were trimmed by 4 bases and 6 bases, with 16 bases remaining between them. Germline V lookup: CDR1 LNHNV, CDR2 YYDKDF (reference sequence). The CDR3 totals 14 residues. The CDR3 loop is CATSTLGGGGEQYF. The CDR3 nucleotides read TGTGCCACCAGCACCCTGGGGGGGGGCGGCGAGCAGTACTTC.

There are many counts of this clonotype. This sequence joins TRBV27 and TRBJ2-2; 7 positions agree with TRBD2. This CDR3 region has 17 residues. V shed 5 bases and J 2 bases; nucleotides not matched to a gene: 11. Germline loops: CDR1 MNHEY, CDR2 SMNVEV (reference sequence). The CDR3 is CASSANGGGDNTGELFF. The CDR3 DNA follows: TGTGCCAGCAGTGCAAATGGGGGAGGGGATAACACCGGGGAGCTGTTTTTT.

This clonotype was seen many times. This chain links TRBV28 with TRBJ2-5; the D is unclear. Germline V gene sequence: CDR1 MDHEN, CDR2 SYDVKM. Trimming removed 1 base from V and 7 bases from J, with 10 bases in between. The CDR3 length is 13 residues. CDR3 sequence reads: CASSLYRPGTQYF. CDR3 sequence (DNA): TGTGCCAGCAGTTTATATAGGCCAGGGACCCAGTACTTC.

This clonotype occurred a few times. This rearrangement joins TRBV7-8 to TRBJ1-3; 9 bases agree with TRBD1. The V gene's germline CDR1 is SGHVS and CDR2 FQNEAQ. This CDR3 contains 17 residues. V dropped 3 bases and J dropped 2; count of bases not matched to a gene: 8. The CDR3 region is CASSFYSTGGAGNTIYF. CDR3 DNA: TGTGCCAGCAGCTTTTACTCGACAGGGGGTGCTGGAAACACCATATATTTT.

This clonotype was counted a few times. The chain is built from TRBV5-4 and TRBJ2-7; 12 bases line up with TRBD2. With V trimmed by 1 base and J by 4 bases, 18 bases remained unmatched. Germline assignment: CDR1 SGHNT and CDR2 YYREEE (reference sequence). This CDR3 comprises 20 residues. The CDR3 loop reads CASSLTAPASGRAVSYEQYF. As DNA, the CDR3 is TGTGCCAGCAGCTTGACGGCCCCGGCTAGCGGGAGGGCAGTATCTTACGAGCAGTACTTC.

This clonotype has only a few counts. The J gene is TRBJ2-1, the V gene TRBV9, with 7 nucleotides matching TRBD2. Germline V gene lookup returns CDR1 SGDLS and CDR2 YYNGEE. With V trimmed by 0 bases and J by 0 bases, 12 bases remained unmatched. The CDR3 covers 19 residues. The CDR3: CASSVESSGVASSYNEQFF. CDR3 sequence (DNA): TGTGCCAGCAGCGTAGAGTCTAGCGGAGTGGCGAGCTCCTACAATGAGCAGTTCTTC.

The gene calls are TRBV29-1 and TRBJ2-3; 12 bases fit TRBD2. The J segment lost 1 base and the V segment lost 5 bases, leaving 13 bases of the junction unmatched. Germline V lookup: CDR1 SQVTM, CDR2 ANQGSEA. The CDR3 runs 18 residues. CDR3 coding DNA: TGCAGCGTTCCGACTAGCGGGAGATGGGCGGGAGGCACAGATACGCAGTATTTT. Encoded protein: CSVPTSGRWAGGTDTQYF.